Presented here are 19 T cell receptor beta chains from one specimen sequenced in a study of blood T cell repertoires in COVID-19. Data came from immunoSEQ multiplex PCR; TCRdb stores just in-frame clones and leaves some out. The sample includes about 150,000 clones, about 80% seen only once; the top ten take 25% to 30%. The specimen was peripheral blood. The receptors come from a woman in her sixties with acute or convalescent COVID-19.

DNA for the CDR3: TGTGCCAGCAGCCCCCAGGACAGCAACACTGAAGCTTTCTTT. It encodes CASSPQDSNTEAFF. The J gene is TRBJ1-1, the V gene TRBV4-2, with D tentatively TRBD1 (6 bases). CDR3 size: 14 residues. Looked up from germline, CDR1 is LGHNA and CDR2 is YNFKEQ. With 4 bases removed from V and 2 bases from J, the gap between germline ends came to 11 bases.

V and J are TRBV2 and TRBJ2-1; no clear D gene. The CDR3 extends over 17 amino acids. Germline V gene data show CDR1 as SNHLY and CDR2 as FYNNEI. Trimming cost V 1 base and J 4 bases, with 17 bases left between them. This CDR3 reads CASSEGAYFVVYNEQFF. CDR3 sequence (DNA): TGTGCCAGCAGTGAAGGGGCGTACTTCGTCGTGTACAATGAGCAGTTCTTC. Drawing the rest from reference TRBV2 and TRBJ2-1, the complete variable domain is EPEVTQTPSHQVTQMGQEVILRCVPISNHLYFYWYRQILGQKVEFLVSFYNNEISEKSEIFDDQFSVERPDGSNFTLKIRSTKLEDSAMYFCASSEGAYFVVYNEQFFGPGTRLTVL.

Comments on this clone: Different DNA sequences within this sample yield the same CDR3. The V gene is TRBV3-1 (or the pseudogene TRBV3-2), the J gene TRBJ1-6; 7 nucleotides align to TRBD1. Trimming took 0 bases from V and 7 from J; bases not matched to a gene: 3. Germline-derived CDR1 and CDR2 are LGHDT and YNNKEL (reference sequence). CDR3 length: 15 residues. The CDR3 DNA is TGTGCCAGCAGCCAAGATTTAGGGGGCAATTCACCCCTCCACTTT. This encodes CASSQDLGGNSPLHF.

This chain links TRBV5-1 with TRBJ2-1; 10 positions match TRBD2. This CDR3 has 14 residues. Germline loops: CDR1 SGHRS, CDR2 YFSETQ. Trimming removed 4 bases from V and 9 bases from J; junction bases left unmatched: 7. CDR3 region: CASSNGTSASEQFF. In DNA form, the CDR3 reads TGCGCCAGCAGCAACGGGACTAGCGCCAGTGAGCAGTTCTTC.

This clone was observed a few times. The chain has TRBV3-1 (or the pseudogene TRBV3-2) and TRBJ1-2, with a possible D match to TRBD1 (6 bases). The V end lost 4 bases, the J end lost 4 bases, and 22 bases lay between the germline ends. Germline-derived CDR1 and CDR2 are LGHDT and YNNKEL (reference sequence). The CDR3 has 17 residues. CDR3 region: CASSPPVRGGRGYGYTF. CDR3 coding DNA: TGTGCCAGCAGCCCTCCCGTGCGCGGGGGCCGCGGCTATGGCTACACCTTC.

V and J are TRBV3-1 (or the pseudogene TRBV3-2) and TRBJ1-3; 7 bases match TRBD1. Looked up from germline, CDR1 is LGHDT and CDR2 is YNNKEL (reference sequence). The CDR3 is made up of 15 amino acids. Unmatched junction bases numbered 5, after V lost 4 bases and J lost 2 bases. CDR3 nucleotides: TGTGCCAGCAGCCGGACCGGGACAGCTGGAAACACCATATATTTT. Amino acids: CASSRTGTAGNTIYF.

The V and J genes are TRBV5-1 and TRBJ1-2, with 7 positions matching TRBD1. J lost 2 bases, V lost 4 bases, and 8 bases had no gene match. The CDR3 is 15 amino acids. Germline lookup yields CDR1 SGHRS and CDR2 YFSETQ. In DNA, the CDR3 is TGCGCCAGCAGCGACAAAGCGACAGGGAACTATGGCTACACCTTC. Its protein is CASSDKATGNYGYTF.

The chain employs TRBV12-3 or TRBV12-4 and TRBJ1-5, with D perhaps matching TRBD1 (5 bases). The CDR3 loop spans 13 amino acids. V shed 4 bases and J shed 6 bases, with 10 bases lying between them. CDR3 amino acids: CASSSGGFQPQHF. The CDR3, as DNA: TGTGCCAGCAGTTCCGGGGGGTTTCAGCCCCAGCATTTT.

A note on this clone: This CDR3 fails to terminate in the conserved phenylalanine or tryptophan, so it likely reflects a read error. V usage is TRBV5-1 and J usage is TRBJ1-6, with unresolved D. This CDR3 is 13 amino acids long. Trimming took 5 bases from V and 6 from J, leaving 9 bases between them. From germline, CDR1 is SGHRS and CDR2 YFSETQ. CDR3 amino acids: CASRLSPNSPLHL. The CDR3 DNA follows: TGCGCCAGCAGGCTATCCCCTAATTCACCCCTCCACCTT.

The rearrangement joins TRBV18 to TRBJ1-3; weak D call: TRBD1 (5 bases). Trimming stripped 3 bases from V and 0 bases from J, with 15 bases between. Per the germline V gene, CDR1 is KGHSH and CDR2 is LQKENI. The CDR3 spans 17 residues. The DNA of the CDR3 is TGTGCCAGCTCACCTTCTGCAGGGCGCCACTCTGGAAACACCATATATTTT. Its protein is CASSPSAGRHSGNTIYF.

The chain joins TRBV18 to TRBJ1-1; perhaps TRBD1 as D (5 bases). Germline V gives CDR1 KGHSH, CDR2 LQKENI. The CDR3 sequence is 13 residues long. The germline V and J ends were trimmed by 2 bases and 1 base, with 5 bases remaining between them. The CDR3 sequence is CASSPTGNTEAFF. The CDR3 DNA is TGTGCCAGCTCACCAACAGGGAACACTGAAGCTTTCTTT.

This clone was observed a single time. J is TRBJ2-7 and V is TRBV19, with TRBD1 as a possible D gene (6 bases). The CDR3 has 13 residues. V was pared by 10 bases and J by 2 bases, with 15 bases between. Germline values: CDR1 LNHDA, CDR2 SQIVND (reference sequence). CDR3 region: CATFDRLTYEQYV. The CDR3 DNA follows: TGTGCCACTTTTGACAGGCTGACCTACGAGCAGTACGTC.

This chain joins TRBV28 and TRBJ1-2; TRBD1 aligns across 10 bases. Germline V gene data show CDR1 as MDHEN and CDR2 as SYDVKM. V was pared by 3 bases and J by 4 bases, with 11 bases of the junction left unmatched. This CDR3 contains 17 residues. The CDR3 bases are TGTGCCAGCAGTTTGATAAGGACGGGACAGGGGTTCTATGGCTACACCTTC. Amino acid sequence: CASSLIRTGQGFYGYTF.

This chain links TRBV30 with TRBJ1-1; 9 nucleotides agree with TRBD1. Germline assignment: CDR1 GTSNPN and CDR2 SVGIG (reference sequence). CDR3 size: 15 residues. The V segment lost 1 base and the J segment 4 bases; nucleotides outside the gene matches: 7. The CDR3 loop is CAWSGGTGFATEAFF. CDR3 nucleotide sequence: TGTGCCTGGAGTGGCGGGACAGGGTTTGCCACTGAAGCTTTCTTT.

The chain carries TRBV5-1 and TRBJ1-1; TRBD1 might be the D (5 bases). The CDR3 is 14 residues long. Trimming left V 4 bases short and J 4 bases short, with 14 bases between. From germline, CDR1 is SGHRS and CDR2 YFSETQ. CDR3: CASSQQPQGTEAFF. CDR3 nucleotides: TGCGCCAGCAGCCAGCAACCCCAGGGCACTGAAGCTTTCTTT. The complete variable domain, with remaining parts taken from reference TRBV5-1 and TRBJ1-1, reads KAGVTQTPRYLIKTRGQQVTLSCSPISGHRSVSWYQQTPGQGLQFLFEYFSETQRNKGNFPGRFSGRQFSNSRSEMNVSTLELGDSALYLCASSQQPQGTEAFFGQGTRLTVV.

The chain recombines TRBV28 with TRBJ1-1, with a tentative D call TRBD1 (5 bases). V was pared by 7 bases and J by 6 bases, with 12 bases between. CDR3 length: 12 amino acids. Germline lookup yields CDR1 MDHEN and CDR2 SYDVKM. This CDR3 is CASTGGYAEAFF. The CDR3 DNA is TGTGCCAGCACGGGGGGGTACGCTGAAGCTTTCTTT.

The chain employs TRBV4-1 and TRBJ1-1, with a weak D call TRBD1 (5 bases). Trimming shortened V by 3 bases and J by 9 bases, and 8 bases separated the two germline ends. Germline CDR1 and CDR2: MGHRA and YSYEKL. The CDR3 covers 11 residues. The CDR3 sequence: CASSHSGKAFF. The CDR3 nucleotides read TGCGCCAGCAGCCACTCAGGGAAAGCTTTCTTT.

The chain joins TRBV29-1 to TRBJ2-1; 8 bases are a match to TRBD1. J was trimmed by 2 bases and V by 7 bases; bases with no gene match: 4. Germline V gene data show CDR1 as SQVTM and CDR2 as ANQGSEA. CDR3 length: 13 amino acids. The CDR3 region is CSGMTGAYNEQFF. The CDR3 DNA sequence: TGCAGCGGGATGACAGGGGCCTACAATGAGCAGTTCTTC.

This clone has just one count. The chain links TRBV10-1 to TRBJ2-3, with TRBD1 matching over 8 bases. The CDR3 loop spans 15 amino acids. With V trimmed by 2 bases and J by 5 bases, 6 bases remained unmatched. Germline assignment: CDR1 WNHNN and CDR2 SYGVQD (reference sequence). The CDR3 DNA sequence: TGCGCCAGCAGTGAGGGACAGGGTGGGAGAGATACGCAGTATTTT. This codes for CASSEGQGGRDTQYF.